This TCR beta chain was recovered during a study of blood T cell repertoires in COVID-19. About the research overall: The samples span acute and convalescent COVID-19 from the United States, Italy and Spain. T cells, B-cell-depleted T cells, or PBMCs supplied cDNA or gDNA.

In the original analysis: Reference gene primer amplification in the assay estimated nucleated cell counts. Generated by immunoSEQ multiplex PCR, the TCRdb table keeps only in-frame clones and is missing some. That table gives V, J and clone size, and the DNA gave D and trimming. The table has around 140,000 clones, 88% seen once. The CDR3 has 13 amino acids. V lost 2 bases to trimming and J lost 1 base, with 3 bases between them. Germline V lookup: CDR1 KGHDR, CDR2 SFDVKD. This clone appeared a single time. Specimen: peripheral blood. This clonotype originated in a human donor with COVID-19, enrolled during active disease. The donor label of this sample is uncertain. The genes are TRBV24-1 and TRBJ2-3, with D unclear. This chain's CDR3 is CATSDSGTDTQYF. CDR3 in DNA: TGTGCCACCAGTGATTCAGGCACAGATACGCAGTATTTT.